This TCR beta chain stems from a study of Graves' ophthalmopathy and Graves' hyperthyroidism. General study findings and limits: Sensitivity of around 67% and specificity of roughly 78% were achieved by the model that predicted ophthalmopathy progression.

Patients newly diagnosed with hyperthyroidism, under 2 months' duration, were aged 18 to 65, the study reports. Ineligible for inclusion were patients with other autoimmune diseases, uncontrolled infections, pregnancy or lactation. Around 10 ml of fresh blood yielded the PBMCs by density gradient. This CDR3 comprises 16 residues. The J segment lost 1 base and the V segment lost 5 bases, leaving 10 bases of the junction unmatched. The germline V gene has CDR1 SGHAT and CDR2 FQNNGV. Transcripts of RNA were the source for amplifying TCR beta CDR3 regions. First-round RT-PCR with HTBI primers preceded a second-round multiplex PCR. Each CDR3 protein is one row after TCRdb ran MiXCR on the multiplex PCR reads. This repertoire shows 400,000 or so distinct CDR3 sequences, approximately 18% found once; its top ten account for roughly 2.4%. This clonotype was detected only a few times. What it binds is unknown.

The sample taken for sequencing was peripheral blood. The sequence was collected from an adult woman with stable Graves' hyperthyroidism. This chain links TRBV11-2 with TRBJ2-7; 8 nucleotides agree with TRBD1. The CDR3 DNA follows: TGTGCCAGCAGCACCCTCCGAGGACAGGGATCCTACGAGCAGTACTTC. Encoded protein: CASSTLRGQGSYEQYF.